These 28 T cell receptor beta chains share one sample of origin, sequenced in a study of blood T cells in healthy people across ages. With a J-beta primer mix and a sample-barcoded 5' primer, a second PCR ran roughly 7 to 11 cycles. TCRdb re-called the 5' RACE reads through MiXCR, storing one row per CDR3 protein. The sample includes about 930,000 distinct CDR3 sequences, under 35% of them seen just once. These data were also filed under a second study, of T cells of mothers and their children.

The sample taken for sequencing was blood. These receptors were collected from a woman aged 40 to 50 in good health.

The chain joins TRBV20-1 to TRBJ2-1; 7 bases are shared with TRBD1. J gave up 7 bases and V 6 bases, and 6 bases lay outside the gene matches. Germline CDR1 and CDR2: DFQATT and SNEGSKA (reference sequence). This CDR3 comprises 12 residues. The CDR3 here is CSATQGWNEQFF. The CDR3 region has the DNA TGCAGTGCCACACAGGGGTGGAATGAGCAGTTCTTC.

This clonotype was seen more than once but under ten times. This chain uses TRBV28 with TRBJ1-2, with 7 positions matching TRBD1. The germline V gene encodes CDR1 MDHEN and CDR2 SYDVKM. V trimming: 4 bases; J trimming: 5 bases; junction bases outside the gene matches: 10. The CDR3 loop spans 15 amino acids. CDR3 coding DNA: TGTGCCAGCAGTTCCGCCGGGACAGACTTATATGGCTACACCTTC. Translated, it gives CASSSAGTDLYGYTF.

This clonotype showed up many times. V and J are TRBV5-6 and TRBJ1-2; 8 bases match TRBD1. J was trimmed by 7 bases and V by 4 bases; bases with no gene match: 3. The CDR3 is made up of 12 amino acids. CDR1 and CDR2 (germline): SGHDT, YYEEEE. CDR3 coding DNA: TGTGCCAGCAGCCCACAGGGGGTTGGCTACACCTTC. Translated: CASSPQGVGYTF.

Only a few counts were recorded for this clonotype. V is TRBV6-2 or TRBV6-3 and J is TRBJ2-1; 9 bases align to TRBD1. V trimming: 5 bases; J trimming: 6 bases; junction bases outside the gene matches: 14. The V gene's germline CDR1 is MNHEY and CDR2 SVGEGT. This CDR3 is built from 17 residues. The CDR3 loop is CASSDRGYSPYPNEQFF. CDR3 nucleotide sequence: TGTGCCAGCAGTGACAGGGGGTACTCGCCATACCCCAATGAGCAGTTCTTC.

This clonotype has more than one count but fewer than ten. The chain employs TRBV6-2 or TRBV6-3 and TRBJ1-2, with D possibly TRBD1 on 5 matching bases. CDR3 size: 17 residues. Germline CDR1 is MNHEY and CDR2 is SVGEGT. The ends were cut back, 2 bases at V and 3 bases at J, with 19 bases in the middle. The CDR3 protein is CASSYGAESASHYGYTF. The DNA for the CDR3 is TGTGCCAGCAGTTACGGGGCAGAATCTGCTTCCCACTATGGCTACACCTTC.

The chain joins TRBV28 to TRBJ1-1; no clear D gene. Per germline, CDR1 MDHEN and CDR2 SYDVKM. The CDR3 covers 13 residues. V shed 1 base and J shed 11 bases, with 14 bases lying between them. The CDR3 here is CASSLSGAGAAFF. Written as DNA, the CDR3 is TGTGCCAGCAGTTTATCAGGAGCAGGCGCCGCTTTCTTT.

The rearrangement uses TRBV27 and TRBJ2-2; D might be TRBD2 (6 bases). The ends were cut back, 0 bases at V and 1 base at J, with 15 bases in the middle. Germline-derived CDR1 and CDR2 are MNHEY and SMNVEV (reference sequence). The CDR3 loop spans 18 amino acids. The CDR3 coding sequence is TGTGCCAGCAGTTTATCGATCTGGGGACTGTGGAACACCGGGGAGCTGTTTTTT. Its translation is CASSLSIWGLWNTGELFF.

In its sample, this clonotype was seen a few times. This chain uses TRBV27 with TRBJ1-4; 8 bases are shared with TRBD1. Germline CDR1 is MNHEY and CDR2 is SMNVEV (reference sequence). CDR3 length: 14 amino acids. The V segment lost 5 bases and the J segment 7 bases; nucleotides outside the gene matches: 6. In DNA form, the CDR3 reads TGTGCCAGCAGTATATACAGGGGGGGTGAAAAACTGTTTTTT. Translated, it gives CASSIYRGGEKLFF. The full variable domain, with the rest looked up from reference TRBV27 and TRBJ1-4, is EAQVTQNPRYLITVTGKKLTVTCSQNMNHEYMSWYRQDPGLGLRQIYYSMNVEVTDKGDVPEGYKVSRKEKRNFPLILESPSPNQTSLYFCASSIYRGGEKLFFGSGTQLSVL.

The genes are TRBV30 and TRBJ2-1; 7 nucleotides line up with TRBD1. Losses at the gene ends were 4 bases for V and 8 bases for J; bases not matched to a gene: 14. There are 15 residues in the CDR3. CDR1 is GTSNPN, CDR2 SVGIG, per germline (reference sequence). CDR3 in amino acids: CAWTRGDRAGDEQFF. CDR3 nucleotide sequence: TGTGCCTGGACCCGAGGTGACAGGGCCGGGGATGAGCAGTTCTTC.

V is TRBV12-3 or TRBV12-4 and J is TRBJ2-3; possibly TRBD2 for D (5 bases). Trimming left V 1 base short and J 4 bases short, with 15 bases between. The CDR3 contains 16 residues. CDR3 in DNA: TGTGCCAGCAGTTTAGGGCTAGCCCTCCTCGCAGATACGCAGTATTTT. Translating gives CASSLGLALLADTQYF.

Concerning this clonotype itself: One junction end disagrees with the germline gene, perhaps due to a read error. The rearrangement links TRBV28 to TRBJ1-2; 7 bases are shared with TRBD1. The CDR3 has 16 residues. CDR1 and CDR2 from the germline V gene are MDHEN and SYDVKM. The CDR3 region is CASSSYTGAYNYGYTF. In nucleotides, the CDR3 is TGTGCCAGTAGTTCCTATACAGGGGCGTATAACTATGGCTACACCTTC.

The CDR3 DNA follows: TGCGCCAGCAGCCCACCAAGGGCGAACGAGCAGTACTTC. Amino acid sequence: CASSPPRANEQYF. This chain joins TRBV4-1 and TRBJ2-7; D uncertain. CDR3 size: 13 residues. Germline-derived CDR1 and CDR2 are MGHRA and YSYEKL. Trimming removed 4 bases at V and 5 bases at J, with 12 bases between.

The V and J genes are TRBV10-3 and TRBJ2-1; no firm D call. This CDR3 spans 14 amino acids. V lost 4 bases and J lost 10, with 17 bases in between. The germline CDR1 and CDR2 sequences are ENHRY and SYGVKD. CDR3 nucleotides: TGTGCCATCAGTGGGGCTACCAACTCCTACGAGCAGTTCTTC. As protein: CAISGATNSYEQFF.

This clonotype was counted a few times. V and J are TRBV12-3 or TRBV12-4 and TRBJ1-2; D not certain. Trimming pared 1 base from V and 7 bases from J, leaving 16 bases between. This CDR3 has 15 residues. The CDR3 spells CASSLGRMVPSGYTF. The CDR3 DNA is TGTGCCAGCAGTTTAGGGAGGATGGTCCCTTCTGGCTACACCTTC.

The CDR3 nucleotides read TGTGCCAGCAGGGGACAGGGGACGGGCACCGGGGAGCTGTTTTTT. Its protein is CASRGQGTGTGELFF. This chain uses TRBV28 with TRBJ2-2; 10 nucleotides match TRBD1. V was pared by 6 bases and J by 4 bases, with 5 bases of the junction left unmatched. Germline V gene data show CDR1 as MDHEN and CDR2 as SYDVKM. CDR3 length: 15 amino acids.

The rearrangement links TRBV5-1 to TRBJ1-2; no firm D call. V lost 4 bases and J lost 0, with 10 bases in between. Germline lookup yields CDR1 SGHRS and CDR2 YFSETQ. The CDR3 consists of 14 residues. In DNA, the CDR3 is TGCGCCAGCAGCCCGGACGTAGCTAACTATGGCTACACCTTC. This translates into CASSPDVANYGYTF.

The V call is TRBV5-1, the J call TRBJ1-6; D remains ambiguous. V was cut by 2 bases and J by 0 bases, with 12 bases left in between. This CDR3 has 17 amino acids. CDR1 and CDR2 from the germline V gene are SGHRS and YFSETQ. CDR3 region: CASSFVSRSSYNSPLHF. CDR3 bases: TGCGCCAGCAGCTTCGTGTCCCGCAGCTCCTATAATTCACCCCTCCACTTT.

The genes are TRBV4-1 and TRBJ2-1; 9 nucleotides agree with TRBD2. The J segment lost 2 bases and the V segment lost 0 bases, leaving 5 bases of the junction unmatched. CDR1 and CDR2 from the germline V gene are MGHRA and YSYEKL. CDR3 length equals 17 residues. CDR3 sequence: CASSQDRASGAYNEQFF. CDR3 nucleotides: TGCGCCAGCAGCCAAGATCGGGCTAGCGGGGCCTACAATGAGCAGTTCTTC.

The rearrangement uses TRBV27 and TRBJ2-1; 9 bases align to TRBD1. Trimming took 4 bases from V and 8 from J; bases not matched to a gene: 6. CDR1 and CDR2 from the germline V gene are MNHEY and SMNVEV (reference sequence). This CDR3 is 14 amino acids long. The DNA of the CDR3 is TGTGCCAGCAGTTGGGGACAGGGCGGAGATGAGCAGTTCTTC. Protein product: CASSWGQGGDEQFF.

In nucleotides, the CDR3 is TGTGCCAGTAGTCCTCGAAGGGGACTAGCGAGGCCTAACACCGGGGAGCTGTTTTTT. Translation gives CASSPRRGLARPNTGELFF. V and J are TRBV19 and TRBJ2-2, with 10 bases aligning to TRBD2. V lost 5 bases to trimming and J lost 2 bases; unmatched junction nucleotides: 14. This CDR3 comprises 19 residues. The V gene's germline CDR1 is LNHDA and CDR2 SQIVND (reference sequence).

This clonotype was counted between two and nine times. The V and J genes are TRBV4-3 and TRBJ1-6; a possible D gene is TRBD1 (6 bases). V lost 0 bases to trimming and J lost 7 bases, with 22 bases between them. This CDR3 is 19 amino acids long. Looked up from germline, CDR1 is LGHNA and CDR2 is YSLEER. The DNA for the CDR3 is TGCGCCAGCAGCCAAGATTTATTCAGGGGCGACAGGCAGAATTCACCCCTCCACTTT. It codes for CASSQDLFRGDRQNSPLHF.

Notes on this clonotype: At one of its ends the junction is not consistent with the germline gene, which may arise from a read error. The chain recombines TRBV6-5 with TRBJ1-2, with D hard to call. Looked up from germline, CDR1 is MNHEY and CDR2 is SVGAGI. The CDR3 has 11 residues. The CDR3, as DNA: TGTGCCGGCAGTTCCCTATATGGCTACACCTTC. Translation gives CAGSSLYGYTF.

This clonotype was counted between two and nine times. CDR3 loop: CSARPLGTGSYEQYF. For the CDR3, the DNA is TGCAGTGCGCGTCCTCTCGGGACAGGGTCCTACGAGCAGTACTTC. The chain is built from TRBV20-1 and TRBJ2-7; 9 bases are shared with TRBD1. The CDR3 is 15 amino acids. The germline CDR1 and CDR2 sequences are DFQATT and SNEGSKA (reference sequence). Trimming took 6 bases from V and 1 from J; bases not matched to a gene: 10.

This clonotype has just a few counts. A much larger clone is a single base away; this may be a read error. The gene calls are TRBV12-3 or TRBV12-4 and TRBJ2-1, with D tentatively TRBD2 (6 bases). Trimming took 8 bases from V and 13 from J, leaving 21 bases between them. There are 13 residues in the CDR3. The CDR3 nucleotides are TGTGCCAGCTTAGAAGGAGGGGAAGAGACCCAGTTCTTC. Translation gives CASLEGGEETQFF.

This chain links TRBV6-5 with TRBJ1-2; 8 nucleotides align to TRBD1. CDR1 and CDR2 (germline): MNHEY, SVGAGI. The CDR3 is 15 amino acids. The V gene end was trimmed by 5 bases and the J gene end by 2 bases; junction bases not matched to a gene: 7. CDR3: CASSKSWTGNYGYTF. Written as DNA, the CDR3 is TGTGCCAGCAGTAAGAGTTGGACAGGGAACTATGGCTACACCTTC.

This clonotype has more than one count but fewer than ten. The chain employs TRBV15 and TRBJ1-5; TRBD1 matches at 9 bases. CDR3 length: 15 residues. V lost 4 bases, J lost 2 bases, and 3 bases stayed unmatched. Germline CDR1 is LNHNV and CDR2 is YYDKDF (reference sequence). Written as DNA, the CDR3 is TGTGCCACCAGCACCTGGGACAGGGGCAATCAGCCCCAGCATTTT. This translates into CATSTWDRGNQPQHF.

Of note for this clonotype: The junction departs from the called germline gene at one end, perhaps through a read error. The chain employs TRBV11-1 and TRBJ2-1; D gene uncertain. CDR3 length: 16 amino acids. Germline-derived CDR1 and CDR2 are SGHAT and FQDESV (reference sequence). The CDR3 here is CASSLGRTLAYNERFF. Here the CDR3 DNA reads TGTGCCAGCAGCTTAGGTCGTACCCTGGCCTACAATGAGCGGTTCTTC.

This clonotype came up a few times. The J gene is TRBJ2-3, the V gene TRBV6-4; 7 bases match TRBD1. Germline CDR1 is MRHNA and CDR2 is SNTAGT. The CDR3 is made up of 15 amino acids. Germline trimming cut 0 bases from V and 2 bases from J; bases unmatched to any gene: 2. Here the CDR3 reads CASSDSDRATDTQYF. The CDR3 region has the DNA TGTGCCAGCAGTGACTCAGACAGGGCCACAGATACGCAGTATTTT.